The 11 T cell receptor beta chains below come from one sample, sequenced in a study of T cells after yellow fever vaccination (dated by TCRdb to 2018 to 2020). Receptors were amplified or captured by 5' RACE. Sequencing was performed on an Illumina HiSeq 2500. The raw public reads went through TCRdb reprocessing: fastp at Q25, MiXCR clone calling, in-frame beta chains kept. Here each entry gathers all rows of one CDR3 protein and keeps the most common genes and DNA. In all, the sample holds approximately 150,000 distinct CDR3 sequences, and roughly 8% of those were seen once. Roughly 0.77% of the sample is in the top ten clones. The treatment or condition label for this specimen denotes: live attenuated yellow fever vaccine strain. Sequencing used CD4+ T cells sorted from PBMCs, obtained 5 days after the yellow fever booster vaccination. The receptors stem from a man younger than 40 who received the YFV17D yellow fever vaccine.

This clonotype was seen repeatedly, ten times or more. The rearrangement joins TRBV4-3 to TRBJ2-1; unclear D gene. The CDR3 is 17 residues long. V was cut by 0 bases and J by 1 base, with 13 bases left in between. Germline CDR1 and CDR2: LGHNA and YSLEER. The CDR3 DNA reads as TGCGCCAGCAGCCAAGAACCTCCCACAAGTTCCTACAATGAGCAGTTCTTC. Residues: CASSQEPPTSSYNEQFF.

This clonotype was seen a few times. The chain uses TRBV5-1 and TRBJ2-7, with D maybe TRBD1 (5 bases). Germline lookup yields CDR1 SGHRS and CDR2 YFSETQ. Trimming shortened V by 7 bases and J by 0 bases, and 11 bases separated the two germline ends. This CDR3 is 13 amino acids long. CDR3 amino acids: CASGADNSYEQYF. The DNA of the CDR3 is TGCGCCAGCGGGGCGGACAACTCCTACGAGCAGTACTTC.

This clonotype was seen many times. Here the CDR3 DNA reads TGTGCCAGCAGTCGCGTCGGGGGGATCAACTATGGCTACACCTTC. Translated, it gives CASSRVGGINYGYTF. The chain joins TRBV12-3 or TRBV12-4 to TRBJ1-2; a weak D match, TRBD1 (5 bases). V was shortened by 5 bases and J by 2 bases, with 15 bases between the two germline ends. This CDR3 region has 15 residues.

As to this clonotype: A much larger clone differs from this one at a single base, so this may be a read error. The chain joins TRBV4-3 to TRBJ2-3; TRBD2 is a possible D gene (6 bases). V was pared by 5 bases and J by 2 bases, with 17 bases between. The CDR3 loop spans 16 amino acids. Germline lookup yields CDR1 LGHNA and CDR2 YSLEER. CDR3 amino acids: CASSSPAGVHTDTQYF. CDR3 nucleotides: TGCGCCAGCAGCTCCCCAGCGGGCGTCCACACAGATACGCAGTATTTT.

This clonotype occurred many times. The chain couples TRBV4-1 to TRBJ2-1, with 7 bases identical to TRBD1. Germline-derived CDR1 and CDR2 are MGHRA and YSYEKL. This CDR3 is built from 15 residues. After removal of 4 bases from V and 1 base from J, the junction contained 4 bases not matched to a gene. The CDR3 here is CASSPNRGSYNEQFF. CDR3 DNA: TGCGCCAGCAGCCCGAACAGGGGATCCTACAATGAGCAGTTCTTC.

This clonotype was observed many times. This CDR3 reads CSAQWGGEQFF. For the CDR3, the DNA is TGCAGTGCCCAGTGGGGGGGTGAGCAGTTCTTC. The chain has TRBV20-1 and TRBJ2-1; 7 bases agree with TRBD2. The junction had 5 bases not matched to a gene; V was cut back by 6 bases and J by 9 bases. This CDR3 region has 11 residues. Germline CDR1 is DFQATT and CDR2 is SNEGSKA (reference sequence).

The V gene is TRBV5-1, the J gene TRBJ2-1, with D possibly TRBD1 on 6 matching bases. Looked up from germline, CDR1 is SGHRS and CDR2 is YFSETQ. Trimming stripped 3 bases from V and 6 bases from J, with 19 bases between. The length of the CDR3 is 16 residues. As DNA, the CDR3 is TGCGCCAGCAGCTCCCCTTTGAGGGGGTTGCCCAATGAGCAGTTCTTC. Its protein is CASSSPLRGLPNEQFF. Supplemented by reference TRBV5-1 and TRBJ2-1, the full variable domain reads KAGVTQTPRYLIKTRGQQVTLSCSPISGHRSVSWYQQTPGQGLQFLFEYFSETQRNKGNFPGRFSGRQFSNSRSEMNVSTLELGDSALYLCASSSPLRGLPNEQFFGPGTRLTVL.

The chain links TRBV12-3 or TRBV12-4 to TRBJ2-7; 8 nucleotides match TRBD2. The CDR3 extends over 15 amino acids. The junction had 5 bases not matched to a gene; V was cut back by 4 bases and J by 0 bases. The CDR3 loop is CASSSVSGSSYEQYF. In DNA form, the CDR3 reads TGTGCCAGCAGTTCCGTCAGCGGGAGCTCCTACGAGCAGTACTTC.

This clonotype was seen many times. J is TRBJ2-7 and V is TRBV12-3 or TRBV12-4; D tentatively fits TRBD1 or TRBD2 (6 bases each). Trimming took 1 base from V and 12 from J, leaving 13 bases between them. The CDR3 runs 12 residues. The CDR3 loop reads CASSLGGARTYF. As DNA, the CDR3 is TGTGCCAGCAGTTTAGGGGGGGCAAGGACGTACTTC.

This clonotype appeared many times. The genes are TRBV27 and TRBJ1-5; possible D gene TRBD1, 5 bases. V gave up 5 bases and J gave up 4 bases, with 21 bases separating them. Germline lookup yields CDR1 MNHEY and CDR2 SMNVEV (reference sequence). This CDR3 spans 17 amino acids. CDR3 sequence reads: CASSPRQSPASNQPQHF. The CDR3 nucleotides read TGTGCCAGCAGTCCCAGACAGTCTCCCGCTTCTAATCAGCCCCAGCATTTT.

In this sample, this clonotype turned up many times. V is TRBV5-1 and J is TRBJ2-7; 7 bases align to TRBD1. The CDR3 is 15 amino acids. The germline CDR1 and CDR2 sequences are SGHRS and YFSETQ. V dropped 3 bases and J dropped 3; count of bases not matched to a gene: 9. The CDR3 coding sequence is TGCGCCAGCAGCTCCCAAGGGACAGCCGACTACGAGCAGTACTTC. It codes for CASSSQGTADYEQYF.